These T cell receptor beta chains were read from a single sample in a study of shared clonotypes between healthy human individuals. Generated by immunoSEQ multiplex PCR, the TCRdb table keeps only in-frame clones and is missing some. The sample records approximately 1.1 million clones, about four fifths being singletons. The sample comprised memory CD4+ T cells from PBMCs. The receptor source for this set is a man younger than 35 in good health. Some clones in this sample may be carry-over from other donors' samples. CDR3s include the opening cysteine and the closing phenylalanine or tryptophan.

v_gene,j_gene,CDR3aa
TRBV19,TRBJ1-5,CASTLYWGGASNQPQHF
TRBV28,TRBJ2-7,CASSLRQAYEQYF
TRBV7-2,TRBJ2-7,CASSLGGSQRDQYF
TRBV2,TRBJ2-7,CASSTGADYEQYF
TRBV10-1,TRBJ1-1,CASSDGVNTEAFF
TRBV5-1,TRBJ2-1,CASSFTSGTYNEQFF
TRBV7-9,TRBJ2-7,CASSFLTGGAYEQYF
TRBV14,TRBJ2-7,CASSLQGGLGYEQYF
TRBV9,TRBJ2-7,CASSPLLAALTYEQYF
TRBV28,TRBJ2-4,CASSLGGAGNIQYF
TRBV11-2,TRBJ2-6,CASSLVGNPSGANVLTF
TRBV9,TRBJ2-1,CASSVTSYSYNEQFF
TRBV19,TRBJ1-1,CASSISMNTEAFF
TRBV10-3,TRBJ2-7,CAISESNVYEQYF
TRBV10-3,TRBJ1-3,CAISGPGQNSGNTIYF
TRBV4-2,TRBJ2-6,CASSQVLASGANVLTF
TRBV2,TRBJ1-2,CASSRQSYGYTF
TRBV15,TRBJ1-1,CATSRDLIQNTEAFF
TRBV19,TRBJ1-5,CASSIGPGSNQPQHF
TRBV7-2,TRBJ1-5,CASSFRRANQPQHF
TRBV29-1,TRBJ1-1,CSVEGDGGTEAFF
TRBV14,TRBJ1-4,CASSQATVRGNEKLFF
TRBV10-3,TRBJ1-4,CASSYSAGWGEKLFF
TRBV30,TRBJ2-3,CAWSLAGGRPDTQYF
TRBV9,TRBJ1-4,CASSSAGRKNEKLFF
TRBV5-1,TRBJ1-4,CASSLTPQGASNEKLFF
TRBV6-5,TRBJ2-1,CASSYFGTPGYEQFF
TRBV27,TRBJ1-2,CASRGTQGPYGYTF